Included here is one TCR beta chain sequence, with context. Its matching antigen is unknown. The CDR3 runs 17 residues. The V segment lost 7 bases and the J segment 0 bases; nucleotides outside the gene matches: 15. Germline V gives CDR1 GTSNPN, CDR2 SVGIG (reference sequence). RNA was extracted with the RNeasy kit, and a quantity of about 0.45 to 1 ug was reverse transcribed using random hexamers. TCRdb reprocessed the immunoSEQ multiplex PCR reads with MiXCR, giving one entry per CDR3 protein. Among hundreds of thousands of distinct CDR3 sequences listed, around 83% were seen once. These data originate in a study of CD8 T cells in Susac syndrome. Study results and caveats: Individuals included in the TCR sequencing and HLA analysis were acknowledged by the study to be relatively few in number.

V usage is TRBV30 and J usage is TRBJ2-7; 10 positions agree with TRBD2. The TCR comes from a human donor with multiple sclerosis. Sequenced input: CD8+ T cells from PBMCs. The CDR3 coding sequence is TGTGCCTCCCTTCGCCTTCCGATAGCGGGAGGCTCCTACGAGCAGTACTTC. This translates into CASLRLPIAGGSYEQYF.